These 24 T cell receptor beta chains came from one sample sequenced in a study of T cell responses to AZD1222 COVID-19 vaccine. Produced via immunoSEQ multiplex PCR; TCRdb's table is partial and in-frame only. This table has some 54,000 clones, roughly nine tenths appearing once. This specimen was peripheral blood, taken on day 0 of AZD1222 vaccination. These receptors were taken from an adult in good health.

V gene TRBV5-1 combines with J gene TRBJ2-1, with D possibly matching TRBD1 (5 bases). The CDR3 consists of 16 residues. Trimming took 0 bases from V and 11 from J, leaving 21 bases between them. CDR1 is SGHRS, CDR2 YFSETQ, per germline. The CDR3 sequence is CASSLAHTGFLNKQFF. CDR3 nucleotides: TGCGCCAGCAGCTTGGCCCATACAGGTTTTTTAAATAAGCAGTTCTTC.

CDR3 protein: CSVVAGQANTEAFF. In DNA, the CDR3 is TGCAGCGTTGTGGCTGGACAGGCGAACACTGAAGCTTTCTTT. V is TRBV29-1 and J is TRBJ1-1, with 7 bases aligning to TRBD1. The CDR3 loop spans 14 amino acids. Germline V gives CDR1 SQVTM, CDR2 ANQGSEA. V lost 4 bases and J lost 1; bases outside the gene matches: 6.

The chain recombines TRBV4-3 with TRBJ2-2; perhaps TRBD1 as D (5 bases). V lost 0 bases, J lost 6 bases, and 8 bases lay in between. The germline V gene encodes CDR1 LGHNA and CDR2 YSLEER. The CDR3 consists of 14 residues. The CDR3 region has the DNA TGCGCCAGCAGCCAAGACTCCAGGGCCGGGGAGCTGTTTTTT. Protein: CASSQDSRAGELFF.

The V gene is TRBV7-9, the J gene TRBJ2-7; no clear D gene. Germline lookup yields CDR1 SEHNR and CDR2 FQNEAQ (reference sequence). Trimming cost V 6 bases and J 3 bases, with 9 bases left between them. The CDR3 is made up of 12 amino acids. CDR3 sequence: CASSPSVYEQYF. Here the CDR3 DNA reads TGTGCCAGCAGTCCGAGCGTCTACGAGCAGTACTTC. The complete variable domain, with remaining parts taken from reference TRBV7-9 and TRBJ2-7, reads DTGVSQNPRHKITKRGQNVTFRCDPISEHNRLYWYRQTLGQGPEFLTYFQNEAQLEKSRLLSDRFSAERPKGSFSTLEIQRTEQGDSAMYLCASSPSVYEQYFGPGTRLTVT.

The chain combines TRBV5-1 with TRBJ2-2; no clear D. From germline, CDR1 is SGHRS and CDR2 YFSETQ. The CDR3 is made up of 13 amino acids. V lost 0 bases to trimming and J lost 6 bases, with 6 bases between them. CDR3 sequence (DNA): TGCGCCAGCAGCTTGGGACAATCCGGGGAGCTGTTTTTT. Translated, it gives CASSLGQSGELFF.

The rearrangement uses TRBV7-9 and TRBJ1-5, with D hard to call. This CDR3 has 13 residues. The germline V gene has CDR1 SEHNR and CDR2 FQNEAQ (reference sequence). Trimming removed 1 base from V and 7 bases from J, with 8 bases in between. The CDR3 loop is CASSLGVGQPQHF. Here the CDR3 DNA reads TGTGCCAGCAGCTTAGGGGTAGGACAGCCCCAGCATTTT.

The rearrangement uses TRBV7-3 and TRBJ1-2; 8 bases map to TRBD1. Per the germline V gene, CDR1 is SGHTA and CDR2 is FQGTGA. J gave up 8 bases and V 0 bases, and 2 bases lay outside the gene matches. CDR3 length: 13 residues. CDR3 loop: CASSLTTGGGYTF. As DNA, the CDR3 is TGTGCCAGCAGCTTAACAACAGGGGGAGGCTACACCTTC.

Regarding this clone: This specimen includes other DNA sequences encoding the same CDR3. This rearrangement joins TRBV11-2 to TRBJ2-5; tentative D call: TRBD2 (6 bases). Trimming cost V 1 base and J 5 bases, with 8 bases left between them. Germline V gene data show CDR1 as SGHAT and CDR2 as FQNNGV. The CDR3 extends over 13 amino acids. The CDR3, as DNA: TGTGCCAGCAGCTTAGGGGGAGGTGAGACCCAGTACTTC. Protein sequence: CASSLGGGETQYF.

The chain carries TRBV6-5 and TRBJ1-5; D gene ambiguous. The V end lost 2 bases, the J end lost 6 bases, and 14 bases lay between the germline ends. The length of the CDR3 is 15 residues. CDR1 MNHEY and CDR2 SVGAGI come from the germline V gene. The DNA for the CDR3 is TGTGCCAGCAGTTACACGGTCGGGGAGGGTCAGCCCCAGCATTTT. This gives the protein CASSYTVGEGQPQHF.

This clone was counted a single time. The chain carries TRBV6-5 and TRBJ1-1, with TRBD1 matching over 8 bases. The V segment lost 4 bases and the J segment 4 bases; nucleotides outside the gene matches: 2. From germline, CDR1 is MNHEY and CDR2 SVGAGI. The CDR3 runs to 13 residues. CDR3 protein: CASSFTGGTEAFF. DNA of the CDR3: TGTGCCAGCAGTTTCACAGGGGGCACTGAAGCTTTCTTT.

The gene calls are TRBV9 and TRBJ2-5; 7 bases agree with TRBD2. This CDR3 has 15 residues. In germline, CDR1 is SGDLS, CDR2 YYNGEE. V lost 2 bases to trimming and J lost 5 bases; unmatched junction nucleotides: 9. The CDR3 DNA sequence: TGTGCCAGCAGCGTCTTCGGGCGGGGAGGGGAGACCCAGTACTTC. This sequence encodes CASSVFGRGGETQYF. Full variable domain (rest looked up from reference TRBV9 and TRBJ2-5): DSGVTQTPKHLITATGQRVTLRCSPRSGDLSVYWYQQSLDQGLQFLIQYYNGEERAKGNILERFSAQQFPDLHSELNLSSLELGDSALYFCASSVFGRGGETQYFGPGTRLLVL.

V usage is TRBV5-1 and J usage is TRBJ1-6; 7 nucleotides align to TRBD1. CDR1 and CDR2 (germline): SGHRS, YFSETQ. V shed 4 bases and J 6 bases; nucleotides not matched to a gene: 7. The CDR3 runs to 15 residues. This chain's CDR3 is CASSARDRLNSPLHF. CDR3 nucleotides: TGCGCCAGCAGCGCCCGGGACAGACTTAATTCACCCCTCCACTTT.

This clone was observed a few times. The V call is TRBV30, the J call TRBJ1-6, with D uncertain. Trimming took off 0 bases at V and 7 bases at J, with 19 bases between the two ends. CDR1 and CDR2 from the germline V gene are GTSNPN and SVGIG (reference sequence). The CDR3 has 17 amino acids. The CDR3 DNA reads as TGTGCCTGGAGTGTACTGAGAGGAACGGCCAAAAATTCACCCCTCCACTTT. This sequence encodes CAWSVLRGTAKNSPLHF.

V usage is TRBV2 and J usage is TRBJ1-6; unclear D gene. V lost 5 bases, J lost 7 bases, and 12 bases lay in between. The CDR3 is 14 residues long. Germline lookup yields CDR1 SNHLY and CDR2 FYNNEI. CDR3 in amino acids: CASSFYSGNSPLHF. CDR3 coding DNA: TGTGCCAGCAGTTTCTACTCGGGGAATTCACCCCTCCACTTT.

The chain combines TRBV7-2 with TRBJ2-1; weak D call: TRBD1 (6 bases). CDR1 is SGHTA and CDR2 is FQGNSA in the germline V gene. V was shortened by 3 bases and J by 6 bases, with 15 bases between the two germline ends. The CDR3 loop spans 15 amino acids. As DNA, the CDR3 is TGTGCCAGCAGCTTCCGACAGGTCAAGGGCAATGAGCAGTTCTTC. Its protein is CASSFRQVKGNEQFF.

The chain has TRBV11-2 and TRBJ1-3; TRBD1 matches 8 bases. There are 15 residues in the CDR3. CDR1 and CDR2 (germline): SGHAT, FQNNGV. After removal of 3 bases from V and 0 bases from J, the junction contained 1 base not matched to a gene. The chain's CDR3 is CASSFGTGSGNTIYF. Written as DNA, the CDR3 is TGTGCCAGCAGCTTCGGGACAGGCTCTGGAAACACCATATATTTT.

The rearrangement uses TRBV27 and TRBJ2-1; D may correspond to TRBD1 or TRBD2 (6 bases each). The CDR3 is made up of 16 amino acids. Germline values: CDR1 MNHEY, CDR2 SMNVEV (reference sequence). Trimming took off 5 bases at V and 4 bases at J, with 18 bases between the two ends. This chain's CDR3 is CASSPERGAGYNEQFF. The CDR3 coding sequence is TGTGCCAGCAGTCCAGAGAGGGGGGCGGGTTACAATGAGCAGTTCTTC.

The chain joins TRBV7-2 to TRBJ2-3; TRBD1 might be the D (5 bases). CDR1 and CDR2 (germline): SGHTA, FQGNSA. The germline V and J ends were trimmed by 1 base and 5 bases, with 10 bases remaining between them. The CDR3 totals 14 residues. The CDR3 loop is CASSLGLGRDTQYF. Here the CDR3 DNA reads TGTGCCAGCAGCTTAGGTCTGGGGCGAGATACGCAGTATTTT. The whole variable domain, filled in from reference TRBV7-2 and TRBJ2-3, reads GAGVSQSPSNKVTEKGKDVELRCDPISGHTALYWYRQSLGQGLEFLIYFQGNSAPDKSGLPSDRFSAERTGGSVSTLTIQRTQQEDSAVYLCASSLGLGRDTQYFGPGTRLTVL.

This clone has just one count. The rearrangement joins TRBV24-1 to TRBJ1-2, with 7 bases identical to TRBD1. The CDR3 is 14 residues long. Per the germline V gene, CDR1 is KGHDR and CDR2 is SFDVKD. Trimming at V came to 3 bases and at J to 7 bases, leaving 7 bases not matched to a gene. The CDR3 is CATSDPDRDSGYTF. CDR3 nucleotide sequence: TGTGCCACCAGTGATCCAGACAGGGACTCTGGCTACACCTTC.

This CDR3 is CASSLRPGQGPGVEQFF. CDR3 bases: TGTGCCAGCAGTTTAAGACCCGGACAGGGCCCCGGGGTTGAGCAGTTCTTC. V usage is TRBV28 and J usage is TRBJ2-1, with 8 bases that match TRBD1. Germline loops: CDR1 MDHEN, CDR2 SYDVKM. The junction had 15 bases not matched to a gene; V was cut back by 2 bases and J by 9 bases. The CDR3 spans 17 residues.

This chain links TRBV27 with TRBJ2-2; no clear D. This CDR3 has 15 amino acids. In germline, CDR1 is MNHEY, CDR2 SMNVEV (reference sequence). V was pared by 7 bases and J by 0 bases, with 12 bases between. The CDR3 DNA follows: TGTGCCAGCAACCCCTCTCCCGCGAACACCGGGGAGCTGTTTTTT. Residues: CASNPSPANTGELFF.

CDR3 coding DNA: TGTGCCAGTAGTATTGGCTCGAATTCACCCCTCCACTTT. Translation: CASSIGSNSPLHF. The genes are TRBV19 and TRBJ1-6; D remains ambiguous. V lost 3 bases, J lost 7 bases, and 7 bases lay in between. Germline V gives CDR1 LNHDA, CDR2 SQIVND (reference sequence). This CDR3 region has 13 residues.

The chain recombines TRBV14 with TRBJ1-1; no reliable D call. The length of the CDR3 is 13 residues. The V end lost 4 bases, the J end lost 8 bases, and 14 bases lay between the germline ends. CDR1 SGHDN and CDR2 FVKESK come from the germline V gene. CDR3 nucleotides: TGTGCCAGCAGCCTAACTCGGCGTACGGAAGCTTTCTTT. This gives the protein CASSLTRRTEAFF.

The chain employs TRBV7-2 and TRBJ1-5; 7 nucleotides line up with TRBD1. The CDR3 loop spans 14 amino acids. CDR1 and CDR2 (germline): SGHTA, FQGNSA. With V trimmed by 3 bases and J by 2 bases, 1 base remained unmatched. CDR3 nucleotides: TGTGCCAGCAGCTTCACAGGGGGCAATCAGCCCCAGCATTTT. It encodes CASSFTGGNQPQHF.